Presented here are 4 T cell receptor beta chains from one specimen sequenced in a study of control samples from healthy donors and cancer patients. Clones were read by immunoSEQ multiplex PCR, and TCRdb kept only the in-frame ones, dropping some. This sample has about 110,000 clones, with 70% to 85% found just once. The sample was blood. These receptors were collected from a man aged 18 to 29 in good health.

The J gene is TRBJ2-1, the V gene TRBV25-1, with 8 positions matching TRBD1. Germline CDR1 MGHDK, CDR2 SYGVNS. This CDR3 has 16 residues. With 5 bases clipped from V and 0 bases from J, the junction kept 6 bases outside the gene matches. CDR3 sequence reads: CASSHRDRSSYNEQFF. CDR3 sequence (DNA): TGTGCCAGCAGTCATCGGGACAGGAGCTCCTACAATGAGCAGTTCTTC.

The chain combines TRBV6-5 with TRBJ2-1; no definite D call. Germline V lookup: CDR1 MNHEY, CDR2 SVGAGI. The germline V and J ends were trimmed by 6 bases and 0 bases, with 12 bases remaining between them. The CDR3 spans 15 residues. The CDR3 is CASSVLRGSYNEQFF. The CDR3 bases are TGTGCCAGCAGCGTGCTCAGAGGCTCCTACAATGAGCAGTTCTTC.

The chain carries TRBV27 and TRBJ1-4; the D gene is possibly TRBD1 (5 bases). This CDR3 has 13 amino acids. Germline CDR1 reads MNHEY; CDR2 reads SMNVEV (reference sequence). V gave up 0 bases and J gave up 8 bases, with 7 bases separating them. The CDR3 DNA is TGTGCCAGCAGTTTATCTTGGGACGAAAAACTGTTTTTT. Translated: CASSLSWDEKLFF. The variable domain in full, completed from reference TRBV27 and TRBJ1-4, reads EAQVTQNPRYLITVTGKKLTVTCSQNMNHEYMSWYRQDPGLGLRQIYYSMNVEVTDKGDVPEGYKVSRKEKRNFPLILESPSPNQTSLYFCASSLSWDEKLFFGSGTQLSVL.

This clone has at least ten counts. CDR3 in DNA: TGTGCCAGCAGCTTGGGACCACAAAATATGCAGTACTTC. It codes for CASSLGPQNMQYF. This chain connects TRBV7-2 to TRBJ2-7; either TRBD1 or TRBD2 may fit D (5 bases each). The CDR3 sequence is 13 residues long. The V end was cut by 3 bases, the J end by 9 bases, with 15 bases between. Germline lookup yields CDR1 SGHTA and CDR2 FQGNSA. The whole variable domain, filled in from reference TRBV7-2 and TRBJ2-7, reads GAGVSQSPSNKVTEKGKDVELRCDPISGHTALYWYRQSLGQGLEFLIYFQGNSAPDKSGLPSDRFSAERTGGSVSTLTIQRTQQEDSAVYLCASSLGPQNMQYFGPGTRLTVT.